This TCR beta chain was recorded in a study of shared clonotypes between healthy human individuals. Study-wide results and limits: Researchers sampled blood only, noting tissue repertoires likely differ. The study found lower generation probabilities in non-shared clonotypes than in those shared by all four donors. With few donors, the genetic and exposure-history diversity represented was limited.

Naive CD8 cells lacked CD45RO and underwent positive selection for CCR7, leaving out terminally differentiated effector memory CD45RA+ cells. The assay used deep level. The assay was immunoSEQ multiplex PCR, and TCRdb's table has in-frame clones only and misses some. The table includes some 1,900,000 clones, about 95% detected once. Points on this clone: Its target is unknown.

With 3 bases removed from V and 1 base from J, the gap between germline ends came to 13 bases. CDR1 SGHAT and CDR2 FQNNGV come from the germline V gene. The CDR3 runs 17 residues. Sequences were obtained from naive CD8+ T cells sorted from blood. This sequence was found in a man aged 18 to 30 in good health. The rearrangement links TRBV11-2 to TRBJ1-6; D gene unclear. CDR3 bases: TGTGCCAGCAGCTTGGGCCGACGGGAGTCCTATAATTCACCCCTCCACTTT. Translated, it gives CASSLGRRESYNSPLHF.